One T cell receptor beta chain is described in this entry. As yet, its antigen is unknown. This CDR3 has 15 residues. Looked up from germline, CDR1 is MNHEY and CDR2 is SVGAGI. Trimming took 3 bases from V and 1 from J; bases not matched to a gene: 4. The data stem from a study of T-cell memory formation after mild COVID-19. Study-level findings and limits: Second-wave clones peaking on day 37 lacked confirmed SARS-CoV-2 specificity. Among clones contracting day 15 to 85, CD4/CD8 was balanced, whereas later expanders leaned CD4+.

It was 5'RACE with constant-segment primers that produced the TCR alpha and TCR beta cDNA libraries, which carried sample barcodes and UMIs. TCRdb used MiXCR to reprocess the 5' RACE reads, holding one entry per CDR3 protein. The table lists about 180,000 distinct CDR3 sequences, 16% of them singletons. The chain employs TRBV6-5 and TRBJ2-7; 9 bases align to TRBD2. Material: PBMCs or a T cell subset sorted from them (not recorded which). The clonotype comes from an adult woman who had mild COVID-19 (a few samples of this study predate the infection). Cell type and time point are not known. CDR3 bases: TGTGCCAGCAGTTATGTGCGGGGGGGGTCCTACGAGCAGTACTTC. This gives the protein CASSYVRGGSYEQYF.